This is a list of T cell receptor beta chains from one sample in a study of shared clonotypes between healthy human individuals. Data came from immunoSEQ multiplex PCR; TCRdb stores just in-frame clones and leaves some out. The data show 700,000 or so clones, more than 70% seen once. The sequenced sample consisted of memory CD4+ T cells sorted from blood. All receptors come from a woman aged 25-40 years in good health. Both conserved end residues are part of each CDR3. Fields, in order: clone size, CDR3 length, D gene, J gene, V gene, CDR3 protein, CDR3 DNA. A D gene is named only where the DNA matches it firmly. Rows give clone size only sometimes, using once, few, many, or a class for an expanded clone.

few 15 . TRBJ2-5 TRBV5-1 CASSSRGGEGETQYF TGCGCCAGCAGCAGTCGGGGCGGGGAAGGAGAGACCCAGTACTTC
. 15 . TRBJ2-1 TRBV19 CASSIQGSSYNEQFF TGTGCCAGTAGTATCCAGGGGAGCTCCTACAATGAGCAGTTCTTC
few 15 . TRBJ2-1 TRBV5-1 CASSFSVSSYNEQFF TGCGCCAGCAGCTTCTCCGTGAGCTCCTACAATGAGCAGTTCTTC
many 15 . TRBJ1-1 TRBV6-5 CASSYSNTVNTEAFF TGTGCCAGCAGTTACTCGAATACAGTGAACACTGAAGCTTTCTTT
once 13 TRBD2 TRBJ2-2 TRBV27 CASSLFREGGLFF TGTGCCAGCAGTTTATTTCGGGAGGGGGGACTGTTTTTT
few 13 TRBD2 TRBJ2-3 TRBV4-1 CASSGSGSVTQYF TGCGCCAGCAGCGGCAGCGGGAGTGTTACGCAGTATTTT
. 15 . TRBJ2-3 TRBV6-1 CASSRMTSSPDTQYF TGTGCCAGCAGTCGTATGACTAGTTCACCAGATACGCAGTATTTT
. 15 TRBD2 TRBJ2-1 TRBV19 CASSPVSGKGIEQFF TGTGCCAGTAGCCCAGTTAGCGGGAAAGGAATTGAGCAGTTCTTC
few 13 . TRBJ2-7 TRBV5-1 CASSFSAGDEQYF TGCGCCAGCAGCTTTAGTGCAGGGGACGAGCAGTACTTC
. 14 TRBD1 TRBJ2-2 TRBV10-3 CAIKGQGKTGELFF TGTGCCATCAAGGGACAGGGGAAAACCGGGGAGCTGTTTTTT
. 13 . TRBJ1-4 TRBV5-1 CASSGGVGEKLFF TGCGCCAGCAGCGGGGGCGTAGGTGAAAAACTGTTTTTT
. 13 . TRBJ2-1 TRBV9 CASSVIPGNEQFF TGTGCCAGCAGCGTAATCCCGGGGAATGAGCAGTTCTTC
. 12 . TRBJ1-2 TRBV9 CASSVGVGGYTF TGTGCCAGCAGCGTCGGAGTTGGGGGCTACACCTTC
. 14 . TRBJ2-7 TRBV10-2 CASTGTALSYEQYF TGCGCCAGCACCGGGACTGCACTCTCCTACGAGCAGTACTTC
few 15 TRBD2 TRBJ2-1 TRBV4-2 CASSQRRGGSGEQFF TGTGCCAGCAGCCAACGGCGGGGCGGGAGCGGCGAGCAGTTCTTC
. 15 TRBD2 TRBJ2-7 TRBV27 CASSSDRDYTIEQYF TGTGCCAGCAGCTCGGACCGGGACTATACTATCGAGCAGTACTTC
. 14 TRBD2 TRBJ2-1 TRBV7-6 CASSPGGVWGEQFF TGTGCCAGCAGCCCGGGGGGTGTCTGGGGGGAGCAGTTCTTC
. 14 . TRBJ2-7 TRBV27 CASSLNWGSSEQYF TGTGCCAGCAGTTTAAACTGGGGGAGCTCCGAGCAGTACTTC
. 14 TRBD1 TRBJ2-1 TRBV5-1 CASSLGDRSNEQFF TGCGCCAGCAGCTTGGGGGACAGGTCCAATGAGCAGTTCTTC
. 18 TRBD2 TRBJ2-3 TRBV4-2 CASSQDGGLAGTTDTQYF TGTGCCAGCAGCCAAGATGGGGGTCTAGCGGGGACCACAGATACGCAGTATTTT
. 17 . TRBJ2-2 TRBV5-1 CASRYIGGAANTGELFF TGCGCCAGCAGATATATTGGGGGCGCGGCGAACACCGGGGAGCTGTTTTTT
few 17 TRBD2 TRBJ2-5 TRBV2 CASRPGLAGTLQETQYF TGTGCCAGCAGGCCGGGACTAGCGGGGACGCTCCAAGAGACCCAGTACTTC
. 17 TRBD2 TRBJ2-1 TRBV11-2 CASSLVGLAGGGNEQFF TGTGCCAGCAGCTTAGTCGGACTAGCGGGAGGCGGGAATGAGCAGTTCTTC